This TCR beta chain appears in the sequencing data of a study of blood T cell repertoires in COVID-19. Study as a whole: From the United States, Italy and Spain came samples of acute and convalescent COVID-19. Sources were T cells, B-cell-depleted T cells, or PBMCs; the material itself was cDNA or gDNA.

Enrolled during active infection, Seattle patients were then followed longitudinally. In the original analysis: Amplification of reference gene primers was used by the study to estimate nucleated cell counts. Assay used: immunoSEQ multiplex PCR; TCRdb lists only in-frame clones, some missing. From that table come the V and J calls and clone size; the DNA was used to work out D and trimming. Among under 200,000 clones listed, 80% to 90% were seen once. The CDR3 runs to 18 residues. Trimming at V came to 0 bases and at J to 1 base, leaving 2 bases not matched to a gene. Germline V gives CDR1 SGHKS, CDR2 YYEKEE (reference sequence).

The sequencing input was peripheral blood. The chain combines TRBV5-5 with TRBJ2-3; 16 positions match TRBD2. The origin of this receptor is a woman in her forties or fifties with COVID-19, enrolled during active disease. The CDR3: CASSLDGTSGGGTDTQYF. In DNA, the CDR3 is TGTGCCAGCAGCTTGGATGGGACTAGCGGGGGGGGCACAGATACGCAGTATTTT.